This T cell receptor (beta chain) was captured by sequencing in a study of control samples from healthy donors and cancer patients. This clone was counted a few times. This CDR3 has 17 residues. The germline V gene has CDR1 MGHRA and CDR2 YSYEKL. Trimming cost V 2 bases and J 6 bases, with 20 bases left between them. Data came from immunoSEQ multiplex PCR; TCRdb stores just in-frame clones and leaves some out. The table records about 170,000 clones, about 90% of them present only once. The sequencing sample was made of blood. This sequence originates from a man aged 25-45 years in good health. The gene calls are TRBV4-1 and TRBJ2-1; tentative D call: TRBD2 (5 bases). The DNA for the CDR3 is TGCGCCAGCAGCCAACTCCCAGGTCGGGATCTAGGCAATGAGCAGTTCTTC. It specifies CASSQLPGRDLGNEQFF.